This T cell receptor (beta chain) was sequenced for a study of T cell repertoires in cytomegalovirus infection. Study details: Public TCR beta signatures were indicative of both CMV infection and a matching HLA type.

Study-level points and caveats: It was HLA-C-restricted CMV-specific TCR beta clonotypes that dominated the response ex vivo. Identification of carriers of CMV plus the relevant HLA was performed using cumulative public TCR beta family frequency.

The V and J ends lost 5 bases and 7 bases, in that order; junction bases with no gene match: 7. This CDR3 region has 15 residues. Germline CDR1 is SGHVS and CDR2 is FQNEAQ. In this sample, this clonotype turned up many times. Its antigen is currently unknown. TCRdb recomputed calls from the reads with MiXCR, one row per CDR3 protein. Of about 140,000 distinct CDR3 sequences in the sample, about 6.5% are singletons; the top ten hold over 15%. Sequencing was done on a sample of PBMCs. This clonotype originated in a human donor in good health (CMV status not recorded). Some clones in this sample may be carry-over from other donors' samples. The chain employs TRBV7-8 and TRBJ2-1, with 11 bases fitting TRBD1. As DNA, the CDR3 is TGTGCCAGCAGCCCTCGGACAGGGGGCTATAATGAGCAGTTCTTC. Encoded protein: CASSPRTGGYNEQFF.